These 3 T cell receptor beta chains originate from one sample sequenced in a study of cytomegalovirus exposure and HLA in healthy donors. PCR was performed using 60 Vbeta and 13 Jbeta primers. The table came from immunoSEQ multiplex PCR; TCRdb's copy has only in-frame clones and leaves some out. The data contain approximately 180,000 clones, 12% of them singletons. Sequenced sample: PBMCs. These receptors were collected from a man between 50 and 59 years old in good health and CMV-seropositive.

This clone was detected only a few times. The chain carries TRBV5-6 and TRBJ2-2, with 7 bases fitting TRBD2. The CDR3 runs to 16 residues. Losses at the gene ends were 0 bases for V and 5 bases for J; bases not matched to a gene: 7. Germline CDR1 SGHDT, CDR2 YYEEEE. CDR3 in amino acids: CASSLVPGTNTGELFF. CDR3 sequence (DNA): TGTGCCAGCAGCTTGGTCCCCGGGACTAATACCGGGGAGCTGTTTTTT. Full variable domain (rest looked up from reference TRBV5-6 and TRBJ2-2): DAGVTQSPTHLIKTRGQQVTLRCSPKSGHDTVSWYQQALGQGPQFIFQYYEEEERQRGNFPDRFSGHQFPNYSSELNVNALLLGDSALYLCASSLVPGTNTGELFFGEGSRLTVL.

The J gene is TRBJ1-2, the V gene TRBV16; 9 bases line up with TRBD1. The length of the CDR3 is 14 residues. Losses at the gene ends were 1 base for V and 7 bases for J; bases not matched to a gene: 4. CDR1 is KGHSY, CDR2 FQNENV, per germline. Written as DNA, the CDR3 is TGTGCCAGCAGCCAATTAACAGGGGGCGGTGGCTACACCTTC. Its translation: CASSQLTGGGGYTF. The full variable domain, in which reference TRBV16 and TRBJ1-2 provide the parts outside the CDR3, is GEEVAQTPKHLVRGEGQKAKLYCAPIKGHSYVFWYQQVLKNEFKFLISFQNENVFDETGMPKERFSAKCLPNSPCSLEIQATKLEDSAVYFCASSQLTGGGGYTFGSGTRLTVV.

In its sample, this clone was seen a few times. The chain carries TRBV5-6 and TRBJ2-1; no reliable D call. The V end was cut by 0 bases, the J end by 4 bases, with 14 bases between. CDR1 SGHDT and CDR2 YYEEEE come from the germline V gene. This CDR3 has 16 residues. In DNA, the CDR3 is TGTGCCAGCAGCTTGGGCCGACAACCGCTTTACAATGAGCAGTTCTTC. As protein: CASSLGRQPLYNEQFF.